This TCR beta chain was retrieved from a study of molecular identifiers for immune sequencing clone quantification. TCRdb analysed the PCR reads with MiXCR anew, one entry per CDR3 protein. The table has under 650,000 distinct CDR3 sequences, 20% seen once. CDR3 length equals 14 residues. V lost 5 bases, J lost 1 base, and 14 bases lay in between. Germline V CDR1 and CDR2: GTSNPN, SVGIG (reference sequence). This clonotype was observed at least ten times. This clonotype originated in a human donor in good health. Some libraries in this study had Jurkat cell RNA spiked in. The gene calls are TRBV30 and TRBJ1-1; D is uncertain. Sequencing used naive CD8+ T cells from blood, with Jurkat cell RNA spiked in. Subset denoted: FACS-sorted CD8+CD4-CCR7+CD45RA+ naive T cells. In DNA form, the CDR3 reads TGTGCCTGGGAAGAGGGCGGACCGAACACTGAAGCTTTCTTT. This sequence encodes CAWEEGGPNTEAFF.